Presented here are 19 T cell receptor beta chains from one specimen sequenced in a study of early T cells in non-severe SARS-CoV-2 infection. One entry per CDR3 protein, called by TCRdb with MiXCR from the 5' RACE reads. The repertoire includes tens of thousands of distinct CDR3 sequences, about 4% of them detected once, and about a tenth sits in the top ten. Sequencing was done on a sample of whole blood. The receptors were gathered from an adult who was a healthcare worker with PCR-confirmed SARS-CoV-2 infection or an uninfected control (not recorded which).

This clonotype was counted a few times. V and J are TRBV2 and TRBJ2-7, with 8 bases identical to TRBD2. Per germline, CDR1 SNHLY and CDR2 FYNNEI. V lost 3 bases to trimming and J lost 5 bases; unmatched junction nucleotides: 3. The CDR3 sequence is 13 residues long. The CDR3 sequence: CASSDRRGDEQYF. The CDR3 DNA sequence: TGTGCCAGCAGTGACAGGCGGGGGGACGAGCAGTACTTC.

The table lists this clonotype with many counts. This rearrangement joins TRBV7-3 to TRBJ2-1, with TRBD2 matching over 8 bases. The ends lost 2 bases at V and 1 base at J; junction bases unmatched: 1. Germline assignment: CDR1 SGHTA and CDR2 FQGTGA. CDR3 size: 15 residues. CDR3 residues: CASSLSGGSYNEQFF. CDR3 DNA: TGTGCCAGCAGCTTATCGGGGGGGTCCTACAATGAGCAGTTCTTC.

This clonotype has more than one count but fewer than ten. CDR3 amino acids: CAISWGTADAYEQYF. CDR3 nucleotide sequence: TGTGCCATCAGCTGGGGGACAGCGGATGCCTACGAGCAGTACTTC. The chain employs TRBV10-3 and TRBJ2-7; 7 bases are a match to TRBD1. The V segment lost 6 bases and the J segment 2 bases; nucleotides outside the gene matches: 10. Looked up from germline, CDR1 is ENHRY and CDR2 is SYGVKD. This CDR3 spans 15 amino acids.

This clonotype has ten or more counts. The chain has TRBV7-6 and TRBJ1-1; 9 nucleotides line up with TRBD1. This CDR3 spans 14 amino acids. Trimming at V came to 5 bases and at J to 1 base, leaving 2 bases not matched to a gene. Germline V lookup: CDR1 SGHVS, CDR2 FNYEAQ. The CDR3 DNA is TGTGCCAGCAGCAAGGACAGGGGGAACACTGAAGCTTTCTTT. The encoded protein is CASSKDRGNTEAFF.

J is TRBJ2-3 and V is TRBV2; D is undetermined. Trimming cost V 4 bases and J 6 bases, with 5 bases left between them. The CDR3 is made up of 11 amino acids. Per germline, CDR1 SNHLY and CDR2 FYNNEI. In DNA, the CDR3 is TGTGCCAGCAGTGTTGTGGATACGCAGTATTTT. Its translation: CASSVVDTQYF.

Points on this clonotype: A much larger clone is a single base away; this may be a read error. The CDR3 loop reads CASPPPGQGLQETQYF. The CDR3 nucleotides read TGTGCCAGCCCACCACCGGGACAGGGGTTACAAGAGACCCAGTACTTC. The rearrangement uses TRBV18 and TRBJ2-5; 10 bases match TRBD1. This CDR3 spans 16 amino acids. Germline CDR1 is KGHSH and CDR2 is LQKENI.

The chain is built from TRBV19 and TRBJ1-5; 7 positions match TRBD1. V trimming: 1 base; J trimming: 4 bases; junction bases outside the gene matches: 4. CDR1 is LNHDA, CDR2 SQIVND, per germline (reference sequence). The CDR3 is 15 amino acids. Here the CDR3 reads CASSIGGTENQPQHF. CDR3 bases: TGTGCCAGTAGTATAGGGGGGACAGAGAATCAGCCCCAGCATTTT.

This clonotype was counted between two and nine times. This sequence joins TRBV11-3 and TRBJ1-6, with D unclear. Germline CDR1 reads SGHNT; CDR2 reads YENEEA. Trimming cost V 5 bases and J 5 bases, with 10 bases left between them. The length of the CDR3 is 14 residues. CDR3 nucleotides: TGTGCCAGCAGCGTCGGAGTGAATAATTCACCCCTCCACTTT. This encodes CASSVGVNNSPLHF.

On this clonotype: This may be a read error: a much more frequent sequence differs by one nucleotide. The V and J genes are TRBV10-1 and TRBJ2-1, with D maybe TRBD2 (6 bases). Trimming took 0 bases from V and 7 from J, leaving 13 bases between them. CDR1 WNHNN and CDR2 SYGVQD come from the germline V gene (reference sequence). The CDR3 spans 15 residues. The CDR3 sequence: CASSESGLTENEQFF. CDR3 in DNA: TGCGCCAGCAGTGAGTCGGGACTGACCGAGAATGAGCAGTTCTTC.

This clonotype was recorded at least ten times. The gene calls are TRBV4-3 and TRBJ2-3, with TRBD2 matching 10 bases. Germline CDR1 is LGHNA and CDR2 is YSLEER. V trimming: 0 bases; J trimming: 4 bases; junction bases outside the gene matches: 10. CDR3 length equals 18 residues. The CDR3 protein is CASSQDLTSGLLSDTQYF. DNA for the CDR3: TGCGCCAGCAGCCAAGATCTGACTAGCGGGCTGTTATCAGATACGCAGTATTTT.

This clonotype was found many times. The rearrangement joins TRBV5-4 to TRBJ2-7, with D possibly being TRBD2 (5 bases). The CDR3 length is 16 residues. CDR1 SGHNT and CDR2 YYREEE come from the germline V gene (reference sequence). V was cut by 0 bases and J by 4 bases, with 17 bases left in between. The CDR3 protein is CASSLDLGAGGYEQYF. The CDR3 bases are TGTGCCAGCAGCTTGGATTTGGGAGCTGGTGGTTACGAGCAGTACTTC.

This clonotype was seen at least ten times. This chain joins TRBV30 and TRBJ2-2; perhaps TRBD2 as D (5 bases). CDR1 is GTSNPN, CDR2 SVGIG, per germline (reference sequence). CDR3 length: 12 residues. Trimming pared 7 bases from V and 8 bases from J, leaving 14 bases between. The CDR3 reads CASERVLGELFF. The CDR3 nucleotides read TGTGCCTCAGAGAGGGTGTTGGGGGAGCTGTTTTTT.

In this sample, this clonotype turned up many times. The rearrangement links TRBV11-2 to TRBJ2-2, with D unresolved. Looked up from germline, CDR1 is SGHAT and CDR2 is FQNNGV. With 0 bases removed from V and 4 bases from J, the gap between germline ends came to 9 bases. This CDR3 is 15 amino acids long. CDR3 coding DNA: TGTGCCAGCAGCTTAGATTTTGGCGGCACCGGGGAGCTGTTTTTT. It codes for CASSLDFGGTGELFF.

This clonotype was counted many times. V usage is TRBV29-1 and J usage is TRBJ2-2, with TRBD1 matching 10 bases. Trimming removed 7 bases from V and 4 bases from J; junction bases left unmatched: 3. Germline V gene sequence: CDR1 SQVTM, CDR2 ANQGSEA. The CDR3 loop spans 13 amino acids. The CDR3 protein is CSARTGGTGELFF. The CDR3 DNA follows: TGCAGCGCCAGGACAGGGGGCACCGGGGAGCTGTTTTTT.

This clonotype was recorded at least ten times. J is TRBJ1-3 and V is TRBV18; tentative D call: TRBD1 (6 bases). CDR3 length: 17 residues. Germline V gene sequence: CDR1 KGHSH, CDR2 LQKENI. V lost 3 bases and J lost 0, with 15 bases in between. CDR3 sequence (DNA): TGTGCCAGCTCACCGCTTGGCGGGGGCCACTCTGGAAACACCATATATTTT. Its translation: CASSPLGGGHSGNTIYF.

This clonotype came up many times. The chain uses TRBV10-3 and TRBJ1-6; a weak D match, TRBD1 (6 bases). V was trimmed by 3 bases and J by 2 bases, leaving 8 bases between them. The CDR3 runs to 15 residues. Germline V CDR1 and CDR2: ENHRY, SYGVKD. CDR3 DNA: TGTGCCATCAGTGATGAGGGGGCCTATAATTCACCCCTCCACTTT. Translation: CAISDEGAYNSPLHF.

This clonotype was seen many times. This chain connects TRBV20-1 to TRBJ1-5; 8 positions agree with TRBD1. Germline V gene lookup returns CDR1 DFQATT and CDR2 SNEGSKA (reference sequence). CDR3 length: 14 amino acids. V trimming: 7 bases; J trimming: 0 bases; junction bases outside the gene matches: 5. Here the CDR3 DNA reads TGCAGTGTCCTCGGACAGGGTAGCAATCAGCCCCAGCATTTT. As protein: CSVLGQGSNQPQHF.

This clonotype came up many times. The gene calls are TRBV13 and TRBJ1-6; 8 bases are shared with TRBD1. This CDR3 has 15 amino acids. Trimming at V came to 5 bases and at J to 7 bases, leaving 7 bases not matched to a gene. Germline V lookup: CDR1 PRHDT, CDR2 FYEKMQ (reference sequence). The CDR3 spells CASSGWTGKNSPLHF. The CDR3 DNA reads as TGTGCCAGCAGCGGCTGGACAGGGAAGAATTCACCCCTCCACTTT.

The chain is built from TRBV2 and TRBJ2-1; D is undetermined. Germline CDR1 is SNHLY and CDR2 is FYNNEI. V was pared by 7 bases and J by 8 bases, with 12 bases between. The CDR3 is made up of 12 amino acids. The CDR3 DNA is TGTGCCAGCATCGGTAGTTTCGATGAGCAGTTCTTC. It specifies CASIGSFDEQFF.